The next 20 T cell receptor beta chains were all read from a single sample in a study of OX40 agonist ivuxolimab in advanced cancers. TCRdb's table, derived via immunoSEQ multiplex PCR, lists solely in-frame clones and lacks some. The data contain tens of thousands of clones, 86% of them singletons. The sequencing used CD4+ or CD8+ T cells sorted from blood, collected in a trial of the OX40 agonist ivuxolimab. The receptors derive from an adult with an advanced solid tumor such as melanoma, head and neck, liver or kidney cancer.

This clone was detected a few times. The genes are TRBV21-1 and TRBJ1-6. TRBV21-1 represents a pseudogene. The CDR3 is 12 residues long. The CDR3 reads CASFADYSPLHF. In DNA, the CDR3 is TGTGCCAGCTTCGCCGACTATTCACCCCTCCACTTT.

This clone was seen once. This chain connects TRBV15 to TRBJ1-4; 12 positions match TRBD1. The CDR3 runs to 20 residues. CDR1 and CDR2 (germline): LNHNV, YYDKDF (reference sequence). The trim removed 0 bases at V and 7 bases at J, leaving 15 bases unmatched. CDR3 DNA sequence: TGTGCCACCAGCAGAGACCGTCGCCGGGACAGGGGGCGCGTTCTTGAAAAACTGTTTTTT. Amino acids: CATSRDRRRDRGRVLEKLFF. Complete variable domain (other parts from reference TRBV15 and TRBJ1-4): DAMVIQNPRYQVTQFGKPVTLSCSQTLNHNVMYWYQQKSSQAPKLLFHYYDKDFNNEADTPDNFQSRRPNTSFCFLDIRSPGLGDTAMYLCATSRDRRRDRGRVLEKLFFGSGTQLSVL.

The count of this clone is one. V is TRBV4-3 and J is TRBJ2-7; TRBD1 or TRBD2 may be the D gene (5 bases each). Between the trimmed V and J ends, which lost 5 bases and 7 bases, there was a span of 18 bases. The CDR3 is made up of 14 amino acids. The germline gives CDR1 LGHNA, CDR2 YSLEER. The CDR3 nucleotides read TGCGCCAGCAGCGCTACCCCCGCCGAGGGGGAGCAGTACTTC. Amino acids: CASSATPAEGEQYF.

The chain recombines TRBV9 with TRBJ1-5, with 10 bases identical to TRBD1. Germline CDR1 is SGDLS and CDR2 is YYNGEE. This CDR3 contains 16 residues. Trimming at V came to 3 bases and at J to 0 bases, leaving 3 bases not matched to a gene. The CDR3, as DNA: TGTGCCAGCAGCGCCGGGACAGGGGATAGCAATCAGCCCCAGCATTTT. Translating it yields CASSAGTGDSNQPQHF.

The J gene is TRBJ1-1, the V gene TRBV7-3; TRBD1 might be the D (5 bases). Looked up from germline, CDR1 is SGHTA and CDR2 is FQGTGA. V was clipped by 5 bases and J by 5 bases, with 12 bases between them. CDR3 length: 13 amino acids. The CDR3 coding sequence is TGTGCCAGCAGCACAGGATTGCGGACTGAAGCTTTCTTT. Translation gives CASSTGLRTEAFF. Full variable domain (outside the CDR3, taken from reference TRBV7-3 and TRBJ1-1): GAGVSQTPSNKVTEKGKYVELRCDPISGHTALYWYRQSLGQGPEFLIYFQGTGAADDSGLPNDRFFAVRPEGSVSTLKIQRTERGDSAVYLCASSTGLRTEAFFGQGTRLTVV.

The genes are TRBV5-1 and TRBJ1-4, with 8 bases identical to TRBD1. The V segment lost 4 bases and the J segment 7 bases; nucleotides outside the gene matches: 18. The CDR3 spans 18 residues. Germline assignment: CDR1 SGHRS and CDR2 YFSETQ. CDR3 region: CASSLQVRAGGEVEKLFF. The DNA of the CDR3 is TGCGCCAGCAGCCTTCAAGTTAGAGCAGGGGGCGAGGTTGAAAAACTGTTTTTT.

CDR3 region: CAWRRGWAGELFF. The CDR3 region has the DNA TGTGCCTGGAGAAGGGGATGGGCCGGGGAGCTGTTTTTT. The chain has TRBV30 and TRBJ2-2, with D possibly matching TRBD1 (5 bases). Trimming took off 3 bases at V and 6 bases at J, with 11 bases between the two ends. The CDR3 length is 13 residues. Germline CDR1 is GTSNPN and CDR2 is SVGIG (reference sequence).

The gene calls are TRBV27 and TRBJ2-7, with D perhaps TRBD1 (6 bases). Germline V lookup: CDR1 MNHEY, CDR2 SMNVEV (reference sequence). Trimming stripped 10 bases from V and 3 bases from J, with 28 bases between. This CDR3 spans 17 amino acids. The CDR3 spells CAIPPGHSSQGGYEQYF. The CDR3 DNA reads as TGTGCCATCCCCCCGGGACACAGTTCTCAAGGGGGCTACGAGCAGTACTTC.

The chain links TRBV5-5 to TRBJ2-6, with a possible D match to TRBD1 (6 bases). This CDR3 is built from 17 residues. CDR1 SGHKS and CDR2 YYEKEE come from the germline V gene (reference sequence). V gave up 4 bases and J gave up 2 bases, with 16 bases separating them. The CDR3 here is CASSRGQFPTGANVLTF. CDR3 DNA sequence: TGTGCCAGCAGCCGCGGACAGTTCCCCACTGGGGCCAACGTCCTGACTTTC. The full variable domain, its missing parts supplied by reference TRBV5-5 and TRBJ2-6, is DAGVTQSPTHLIKTRGQQVTLRCSPISGHKSVSWYQQVLGQGPQFIFQYYEKEERGRGNFPDRFSARQFPNYSSELNVNALLLGDSALYLCASSRGQFPTGANVLTFGAGSRLTVL.

CDR3 DNA: TGCAGCGTTGGGGCCAGCCGTGGGGATCAGCCCCAGCATTTT. Its protein product is CSVGASRGDQPQHF. This chain connects TRBV29-1 to TRBJ1-5; D uncertain. Per germline, CDR1 SQVTM and CDR2 ANQGSEA. The CDR3 runs to 14 residues. Trimming stripped 4 bases from V and 5 bases from J, with 15 bases between.

The CDR3 nucleotides are TGTGCCAGCAGCTTAGATTTTCCCTTGAAGCAGTGGGGGATCTACGAGCAGTACTTC. It codes for CASSLDFPLKQWGIYEQYF. The chain links TRBV11-3 to TRBJ2-7; the D gene could be TRBD1 or TRBD2 (5 bases each). Trimming took off 0 bases at V and 3 bases at J, with 24 bases between the two ends. The CDR3 is 19 residues long. CDR1 is SGHNT and CDR2 is YENEEA in the germline V gene.

The rearrangement uses TRBV5-4 and TRBJ2-3; D gene ambiguous. V gave up 2 bases and J gave up 0 bases, with 4 bases separating them. The CDR3 length is 13 residues. The V gene's germline CDR1 is SGHNT and CDR2 YYREEE (reference sequence). This CDR3 is CASSLTSTDTQYF. The CDR3 DNA reads TGTGCCAGCAGCTTAACTAGCACAGATACGCAGTATTTT.

For this clone: Compared with germline, one end of the junction differs, possibly owing to a read error. V is TRBV19 and J is TRBJ2-5; D is undetermined. The CDR3 totals 14 residues. Per germline, CDR1 LNHDA and CDR2 SQIVND (reference sequence). The CDR3 nucleotides are TGTGCCAGTAGTATATTAGGACCCCAAGGGACCCAGTACTTC. Amino acid sequence: CASSILGPQGTQYF.

The V call is TRBV19, the J call TRBJ2-7; the match to TRBD1 covers 7 bases. This CDR3 has 13 residues. Germline V lookup: CDR1 LNHDA, CDR2 SQIVND (reference sequence). After removal of 5 bases from V and 5 bases from J, the junction contained 6 bases not matched to a gene. The CDR3 reads CASSRGQVNEQYF. For the CDR3, the DNA is TGTGCCAGTAGTCGCGGACAGGTGAACGAGCAGTACTTC. Filled out from reference TRBV19 and TRBJ2-7, the complete variable domain reads DGGITQSPKYLFRKEGQNVTLSCEQNLNHDAMYWYRQDPGQGLRLIYYSQIVNDFQKGDIAEGYSVSREKKESFPLTVTSAQKNPTAFYLCASSRGQVNEQYFGPGTRLTVT.

CDR3 protein: CASSEQGESYGYTF. Here the CDR3 DNA reads TGTGCCAGCAGTGAACAGGGAGAGAGCTATGGCTACACCTTC. The chain is built from TRBV2 and TRBJ1-2, with D perhaps TRBD1 (5 bases). Germline V lookup: CDR1 SNHLY, CDR2 FYNNEI. The CDR3 is made up of 14 amino acids. Trimming removed 2 bases from V and 4 bases from J, with 11 bases in between.

This clone was counted a single time. The chain recombines TRBV7-9 with TRBJ2-7, with TRBD1 identical over 7 bases. CDR1 and CDR2 from the germline V gene are SEHNR and FQNEAQ (reference sequence). CDR3 length: 14 amino acids. V gave up 1 base and J gave up 7 bases; unmatched junction bases: 7. CDR3 region: CASSLGQGWSEQYF. The CDR3 coding sequence is TGTGCCAGCAGCTTAGGACAGGGATGGTCGGAGCAGTACTTC.

The rearrangement links TRBV10-3 to TRBJ2-3, with a weak D call TRBD2 (5 bases). The V gene lost 0 bases and the J gene lost 0 bases, with 7 bases spanning the gap. CDR1 is ENHRY and CDR2 is SYGVKD in the germline V gene. The CDR3 runs 15 residues. The CDR3 sequence: CAISESRGSTDTQYF. DNA of the CDR3: TGTGCCATCAGTGAGTCCCGGGGAAGCACAGATACGCAGTATTTT.

The chain recombines TRBV5-5 with TRBJ2-7; possible D gene TRBD1, 6 bases. CDR1 and CDR2 (germline): SGHKS, YYEKEE (reference sequence). This CDR3 has 13 amino acids. The V and J ends lost 5 bases and 7 bases respectively, with 16 bases between them. The CDR3 is CASSFTGFGEQYF. Here the CDR3 DNA reads TGTGCCAGCAGTTTTACAGGGTTCGGAGAGCAGTACTTC.

This chain uses TRBV23-1 with TRBJ2-7, with 9 positions matching TRBD1. TRBV23-1 is flagged as an ORF with uncertain function. This CDR3 has 19 residues. V was clipped by 0 bases and J by 3 bases; unmatched bases: 15. The CDR3 here is CASSQSIRSRTGVNYEQYF. DNA for the CDR3: TGCGCCAGCAGTCAATCAATAAGGTCGCGGACAGGGGTCAACTACGAGCAGTACTTC.

CDR3 in DNA: TGTGCCAGCAGCTCAGGGTATCTTAGAAACATTCAGTACTTC. It translates to CASSSGYLRNIQYF. V gene TRBV27 combines with J gene TRBJ2-4, with D perhaps matching TRBD1 (5 bases). Germline V gene lookup returns CDR1 MNHEY and CDR2 SMNVEV (reference sequence). This CDR3 spans 14 amino acids. V lost 6 bases and J 6 bases, leaving 15 bases between the germline ends.